These 32 T cell receptor beta chains share one sample of origin, sequenced in a study of cytomegalovirus exposure and HLA in healthy donors. This PCR relied on a set of 60 Vbeta primers and 13 Jbeta primers. Sequencing used immunoSEQ multiplex PCR; TCRdb keeps in-frame clones, though not all of them. The repertoire consists of some 96,000 clones, with roughly 80% occurring once and the leading ten covering over 6%. Input material: PBMCs. These receptors originate from a man in his forties in good health and CMV-seropositive.

This chain joins TRBV5-8 and TRBJ2-1, with 9 bases aligning to TRBD2. CDR1 is SGHTS, CDR2 YDEGEE, per germline. Trimming removed 5 bases from V and 0 bases from J; junction bases left unmatched: 9. This CDR3 spans 17 amino acids. The CDR3 DNA sequence: TGTGCCAGCAGTAAGCGGGAGGCTTCTATCTCCTACAATGAGCAGTTCTTC. Encoded protein: CASSKREASISYNEQFF.

The chain joins TRBV18 to TRBJ1-4, with 9 bases fitting TRBD1. Unmatched junction bases numbered 13, after V lost 3 bases and J lost 8 bases. This CDR3 has 17 residues. Per germline, CDR1 KGHSH and CDR2 LQKENI. The CDR3 DNA reads as TGTGCCAGCTCACCCCACGAACCGGGACAGGGCGACGAAAAACTGTTTTTT. It yields the protein CASSPHEPGQGDEKLFF.

J is TRBJ2-7 and V is TRBV5-1, with D possibly TRBD2 on 5 matching bases. The V and J ends lost 0 bases and 12 bases respectively, with 13 bases between them. The CDR3 sequence is 12 residues long. Germline CDR1 reads SGHRS; CDR2 reads YFSETQ. CDR3 region: CASSLAGEGRYF. The CDR3 DNA reads as TGCGCCAGCAGCTTGGCCGGGGAAGGGCGGTACTTC.

This clone was observed a handful of times. This chain links TRBV6-5 with TRBJ2-3; D is perhaps TRBD2 (5 bases). The CDR3 has 12 amino acids. The germline V gene encodes CDR1 MNHEY and CDR2 SVGAGI. V dropped 5 bases and J dropped 3 bases, with 6 bases sitting between them. The CDR3: CASSEGTDTQYF. CDR3 DNA: TGTGCCAGCAGTGAGGGAACAGATACGCAGTATTTT.

V usage is TRBV27 and J usage is TRBJ2-1; maybe TRBD1 (6 bases). This CDR3 contains 14 residues. V shed 1 base and J shed 7 bases, with 11 bases lying between them. Germline values: CDR1 MNHEY, CDR2 SMNVEV (reference sequence). CDR3 amino acids: CASSLWQGTNEQFF. The CDR3 DNA is TGTGCCAGCAGTTTATGGCAGGGGACGAATGAGCAGTTCTTC.

CDR3 nucleotides: TGTGCCAGCAGCCCAGGCGTTAAGAGCTCCTACGAGCAGTACTTC. Translating gives CASSPGVKSSYEQYF. The chain recombines TRBV5-4 with TRBJ2-7; no definite D call. CDR1 and CDR2 (germline): SGHNT, YYREEE (reference sequence). The CDR3 is 15 amino acids. Deletions cut 4 bases from V and 0 bases from J, with 14 bases between.

The genes are TRBV6-1 and TRBJ2-6; no clear D. Germline CDR1 reads MNHNS; CDR2 reads SASEGT. The CDR3 is 17 amino acids. V was clipped by 2 bases and J by 3 bases, with 14 bases between them. CDR3 loop: CASSELSNVIGANVLTF. The CDR3 DNA follows: TGTGCCAGCAGTGAACTTTCTAATGTTATTGGGGCCAACGTCCTGACTTTC.

CDR3 sequence (DNA): TGTGCCAGCAGCTTGGGGGACATGACCTACGAGCAGTACTTC. It is translated as CASSLGDMTYEQYF. The rearrangement links TRBV5-4 to TRBJ2-7, with D possibly matching TRBD1 (6 bases). The CDR3 covers 14 residues. Germline V gene lookup returns CDR1 SGHNT and CDR2 YYREEE (reference sequence). Deletions cut 0 bases from V and 2 bases from J, with 9 bases between. Full variable domain (missing parts from reference TRBV5-4 and TRBJ2-7): ETGVTQSPTHLIKTRGQQVTLRCSSQSGHNTVSWYQQALGQGPQFIFQYYREEENGRGNFPPRFSGLQFPNYSSELNVNALELDDSALYLCASSLGDMTYEQYFGPGTRLTVT.

J is TRBJ2-1 and V is TRBV28; D is ambiguous. Germline-derived CDR1 and CDR2 are MDHEN and SYDVKM. Trimming cost V 6 bases and J 6 bases, with 9 bases left between them. This CDR3 contains 12 residues. The CDR3 here is CASRVSLNEQFF. CDR3 coding DNA: TGTGCCAGCAGAGTCTCACTCAATGAGCAGTTCTTC.

This clone was observed a single time. This rearrangement joins TRBV27 to TRBJ2-5; no reliable D call. Trimming took off 3 bases at V and 0 bases at J, with 8 bases between the two ends. The germline CDR1 and CDR2 sequences are MNHEY and SMNVEV (reference sequence). The length of the CDR3 is 14 residues. The CDR3 bases are TGTGCCAGCAGTTTCCGAGGAGACCAAGAGACCCAGTACTTC. This codes for CASSFRGDQETQYF.

This sequence joins TRBV5-1 and TRBJ2-7; 9 nucleotides align to TRBD2. Germline loops: CDR1 SGHRS, CDR2 YFSETQ. The CDR3 is made up of 14 amino acids. The ends lost 4 bases at V and 4 bases at J; junction bases unmatched: 6. In nucleotides, the CDR3 is TGCGCCAGCAGCCACGGGAGCGGGGGGTACGAGCAGTACTTC. It yields the protein CASSHGSGGYEQYF.

This clone occurred once. This chain uses TRBV6-1 with TRBJ2-1, with unresolved D. Trimming stripped 6 bases from V and 3 bases from J, with 12 bases between. This CDR3 region has 14 residues. Germline CDR1 is MNHNS and CDR2 is SASEGT. The CDR3: CASREVAGYNEQFF. For the CDR3, the DNA is TGTGCCAGCAGAGAGGTAGCCGGCTACAATGAGCAGTTCTTC.

The chain is built from TRBV7-3 and TRBJ2-7, with 10 bases identical to TRBD2. This CDR3 spans 14 amino acids. Germline assignment: CDR1 SGHTA and CDR2 FQGTGA. The trim removed 2 bases at V and 6 bases at J, leaving 4 bases unmatched. CDR3 nucleotides: TGTGCCAGCAGCTTACAAAGCGGGGGGGGCGAGCAGTACTTC. Translated, it gives CASSLQSGGGEQYF.

With regard to this clone: This CDR3 is also generated by other DNA sequences in the sample. CDR3 region: CASSSGTTNTGELFF. As DNA, the CDR3 is TGTGCCAGCAGCTCTGGGACTACGAACACCGGGGAGCTGTTTTTT. This rearrangement joins TRBV5-4 to TRBJ2-2; 7 nucleotides align to TRBD2. The germline gives CDR1 SGHNT, CDR2 YYREEE (reference sequence). This CDR3 has 15 residues. With V trimmed by 3 bases and J by 0 bases, 2 bases remained unmatched.

This clone was detected once. The chain recombines TRBV10-1 with TRBJ1-3; D is unclear. The length of the CDR3 is 15 residues. The germline V and J ends were trimmed by 0 bases and 4 bases, with 10 bases remaining between them. CDR1 is WNHNN, CDR2 SYGVQD, per germline (reference sequence). The CDR3: CASSESISAGNTIYF. In DNA, the CDR3 is TGCGCCAGCAGTGAGTCGATCTCCGCGGGAAACACCATATATTTT.

V gene TRBV2 combines with J gene TRBJ1-1; 7 bases align to TRBD1. The CDR3 has 15 amino acids. The junction had 6 bases not matched to a gene; V was cut back by 4 bases and J by 1 base. Germline CDR1 reads SNHLY; CDR2 reads FYNNEI. The CDR3 reads CASSGDRPTNTEAFF. The CDR3 DNA reads TGTGCCAGCAGTGGGGACAGACCCACGAACACTGAAGCTTTCTTT.

The chain links TRBV28 to TRBJ2-3; D ambiguous. There are 14 residues in the CDR3. V gave up 6 bases and J gave up 0 bases, with 10 bases separating them. Germline V CDR1 and CDR2: MDHEN, SYDVKM. The CDR3 here is CASSHSPSTDTQYF. The DNA of the CDR3 is TGTGCCAGCAGCCACAGTCCTAGCACAGATACGCAGTATTTT.

The J gene is TRBJ1-6, the V gene TRBV6-1, with D perhaps matching TRBD1 (5 bases). The CDR3 is made up of 16 amino acids. V gave up 1 base and J gave up 6 bases, with 13 bases separating them. Germline CDR1 reads MNHNS; CDR2 reads SASEGT. Written as DNA, the CDR3 is TGTGCCAGCAGTGAAGGGGGCGGACCGGGTAATTCACCCCTCCACTTT. This gives the protein CASSEGGGPGNSPLHF.

J is TRBJ1-4 and V is TRBV28; 10 nucleotides line up with TRBD1. Germline trimming cut 2 bases from V and 7 bases from J; bases unmatched to any gene: 4. Germline-derived CDR1 and CDR2 are MDHEN and SYDVKM. This CDR3 spans 15 amino acids. Written as DNA, the CDR3 is TGTGCCAGCAGTTTAGGGGGACAGGGGCGTGAAAAACTGTTTTTT. Translation: CASSLGGQGREKLFF. The full variable domain, completed using reference TRBV28 and TRBJ1-4, is DVKVTQSSRYLVKRTGEKVFLECVQDMDHENMFWYRQDPGLGLRLIYFSYDVKMKEKGDIPEGYSVSREKKERFSLILESASTNQTSMYLCASSLGGQGREKLFFGSGTQLSVL.

This clone was observed a handful of times. V and J are TRBV29-1 and TRBJ1-1, with a weak D call TRBD1 (5 bases). This CDR3 has 11 residues. V lost 7 bases to trimming and J lost 1 base, with 7 bases between them. Per germline, CDR1 SQVTM and CDR2 ANQGSEA. CDR3 sequence (DNA): TGCAGCGCACAGGAGAACACTGAAGCTTTCTTT. Protein: CSAQENTEAFF.

V is TRBV23-1 and J is TRBJ2-7; 9 bases are shared with TRBD1. TRBV23-1 is an ORF for which the function is uncertain. This CDR3 contains 16 residues. V lost 3 bases, J lost 6 bases, and 12 bases stayed unmatched. CDR3 residues: CASSQSQGAGVIEQYF. The DNA for the CDR3 is TGCGCCAGCAGTCAGTCACAGGGGGCGGGCGTCATCGAGCAGTACTTC.

There are a few counts of this clone. V and J are TRBV5-4 and TRBJ2-7; tentatively, D is TRBD2 (6 bases). Germline loops: CDR1 SGHNT, CDR2 YYREEE (reference sequence). The CDR3 sequence is 12 residues long. V was shortened by 4 bases and J by 7 bases, with 12 bases between the two germline ends. CDR3 sequence reads: CASSRAGREQYF. The CDR3 nucleotides read TGTGCCAGCAGCCGTGCGGGGCGGGAGCAGTACTTC.

The genes are TRBV5-5 and TRBJ1-4; 8 bases align to TRBD1. CDR1 is SGHKS, CDR2 YYEKEE, per germline (reference sequence). After removal of 5 bases from V and 4 bases from J, the junction contained 7 bases not matched to a gene. This CDR3 region has 15 residues. The CDR3 DNA follows: TGTGCCAGCAGTACAGGGGGAGTAAGTAATGAAAAACTGTTTTTT. This sequence encodes CASSTGGVSNEKLFF.

For this clone: Distinct nucleotide sequences in the sample also encode this CDR3. This chain links TRBV2 with TRBJ2-7; D may be TRBD2 (8 bases). The CDR3 runs to 13 residues. The ends were cut back, 7 bases at V and 2 bases at J, with 12 bases in the middle. Per germline, CDR1 SNHLY and CDR2 FYNNEI. CDR3: CASTGGLAYEQYF. CDR3 nucleotide sequence: TGTGCCAGCACAGGGGGACTAGCCTACGAGCAGTACTTC.

The CDR3 DNA reads as TGTGCCAGCAGACCCCCCGACAGGCCCACTGAAGCTTTCTTT. This translates into CASRPPDRPTEAFF. The chain joins TRBV2 to TRBJ1-1, with TRBD1 as a possible D gene (6 bases). V was clipped by 6 bases and J by 4 bases, with 15 bases between them. Germline V gene sequence: CDR1 SNHLY, CDR2 FYNNEI. This CDR3 has 14 amino acids.

The V call is TRBV6-5, the J call TRBJ1-1; D is unresolved. Trimming cost V 1 base and J 13 bases, with 10 bases left between them. This CDR3 is built from 11 residues. Germline loops: CDR1 MNHEY, CDR2 SVGAGI. The CDR3 DNA is TGTGCCAGCAGTTACTTGACTAGCTATTTCTTT. Translating gives CASSYLTSYFF.

The V gene is TRBV10-2, the J gene TRBJ2-7; TRBD2 matches at 8 bases. With 9 bases clipped from V and 2 bases from J, the junction kept 6 bases outside the gene matches. This CDR3 has 13 residues. Germline CDR1 reads WSHSY; CDR2 reads SAAADI. The CDR3 is CASSPGLAYEQYF. CDR3 in DNA: TGCGCCAGTTCGCCGGGACTAGCCTACGAGCAGTACTTC.

J is TRBJ2-1 and V is TRBV27; D might be TRBD1 (5 bases). Per the germline V gene, CDR1 is MNHEY and CDR2 is SMNVEV (reference sequence). This CDR3 has 13 residues. The V gene lost 6 bases and the J gene lost 5 bases, with 11 bases spanning the gap. DNA for the CDR3: TGTGCCAGCAGCCAAGCAGGGCACAATGAGCAGTTCTTC. Translated, it gives CASSQAGHNEQFF.

The chain has TRBV19 and TRBJ1-5, with D possibly being TRBD1 (6 bases). Germline-derived CDR1 and CDR2 are LNHDA and SQIVND (reference sequence). The CDR3 is 15 amino acids. V was cut by 5 bases and J by 5 bases, with 16 bases left in between. The CDR3 region is CASSPRGRFDQPQHF. The CDR3 nucleotides read TGTGCCAGTAGTCCCAGGGGCAGGTTTGATCAGCCCCAGCATTTT. The whole variable domain, filled in from reference TRBV19 and TRBJ1-5, reads DGGITQSPKYLFRKEGQNVTLSCEQNLNHDAMYWYRQDPGQGLRLIYYSQIVNDFQKGDIAEGYSVSREKKESFPLTVTSAQKNPTAFYLCASSPRGRFDQPQHFGDGTRLSIL.

V and J are TRBV7-8 and TRBJ2-2; D may be TRBD2 (5 bases). Germline V lookup: CDR1 SGHVS, CDR2 FQNEAQ. The CDR3 totals 14 residues. V gave up 0 bases and J gave up 5 bases, with 7 bases separating them. CDR3 nucleotide sequence: TGTGCCAGCAGCTTAGCTAGGAGGACCGGGGAGCTGTTTTTT. This gives the protein CASSLARRTGELFF.

This chain joins TRBV9 and TRBJ2-2; 7 nucleotides align to TRBD2. The CDR3 runs 14 residues. Germline V gene data show CDR1 as SGDLS and CDR2 as YYNGEE. J gave up 2 bases and V 9 bases, and 7 bases lay outside the gene matches. CDR3 amino acids: CATREGPNTGELFF. The CDR3 nucleotides are TGTGCCACCAGGGAGGGACCCAACACCGGGGAGCTGTTTTTT.

The gene calls are TRBV9 and TRBJ2-7; the match to TRBD2 covers 10 bases. Per the germline V gene, CDR1 is SGDLS and CDR2 is YYNGEE. J was trimmed by 5 bases and V by 6 bases; bases with no gene match: 11. The CDR3 has 15 residues. CDR3 bases: TGTGCCAGCAACCAAGCGGGGGGGGCAGGAGACGAGCAGTACTTC. Its protein is CASNQAGGAGDEQYF. The whole variable domain, remainder taken from reference TRBV9 and TRBJ2-7, is DSGVTQTPKHLITATGQRVTLRCSPRSGDLSVYWYQQSLDQGLQFLIQYYNGEERAKGNILERFSAQQFPDLHSELNLSSLELGDSALYFCASNQAGGAGDEQYFGPGTRLTVT.